One T cell receptor beta chain is described in this entry. Its antigen is still unknown. Nothing much larger sits one base from this clone, and base qualities are not available. These data are taken from a study of blood T cells in healthy people across ages (dated by TCRdb to between 2015 and 2016). For context, the study as a whole: In model experiments, template switching captured about one uniquely barcoded TCR beta cDNA molecule for every two T cells. To track age-related changes in TCR beta repertoire diversity, the study relied on deep sequencing normalized with unique cDNA molecular identifiers. Four age groups were formed from the donors: young (average about 16 years), middle-aged (more than 35), aged (about 62) and long-lived (around 82). To avoid experimental bias, donors of different ages were spread randomly across the sequencing lanes. For two donors (one aged 18 to 29 and one aged 80 or older), the study analyzed two additional independent replicas of 1 million unique cDNA reads from the same blood draw. Findings and caveats that apply to the study as a whole: Estimates of total diversity from one million sequenced T cells were regarded as lower bounds and underestimates. There was a strong correlation between observed TCR beta diversity and the percentage of naive T cells measured by flow cytometry. Observed TCR beta diversity per million T cells fell roughly linearly with age, and a significant reduction was already apparent by age around 40. Because donor CMV infection status was unknown, age-related changes in expanded clonotypes were potentially confounded. Compared with the aged group, the long-lived group had more naive CD4+ T cells, fewer expanded clones and increased TCR diversity, suggesting age selection. Since profiling was done on bulk unsorted PBMCs, naive and antigen-experienced compartments could not be conclusively compared.

Systemically healthy Caucasian individuals from Russia, 35 to 40 in total and aged about 6 to 100 years, were included as donors. Each donor gave approximately 9.3 milliliters of peripheral blood, collected into EDTA-treated Vacutainer tubes. Ficoll-Paque density-gradient centrifugation was used to isolate PBMCs, with at least 6 million obtained per sample. Total RNA was extracted from PBMCs with Trizol reagent, with at least 5.5 micrograms obtained per sample. For every donor, flow cytometry on a PBMC aliquot measured the percentage of naive CD45RAhigh/CD27high T cells. V loses 0 bases of germline sequence and J loses 9 bases, and the interval between the two ends is 6 bases. From the cysteine up to the phenylalanine, the CDR3 has a length of 12 residues. The entry retains the CDR3 DNA only, 36 bases that are in frame from base 1. The germline V gene (reference sequence) sets CDR1 to LNHNV and CDR2 to YYDKDF.

Receptor libraries were prepared by 5' RACE. The sequencing machine was an Illumina HiSeq 2500. A second about 7 to 12 cycle PCR used a sample-barcoded 5' primer and a J-beta primer mix. A template-switch 5' adaptor carrying 12 random nucleotides introduced a unique molecular identifier onto each TCR beta cDNA molecule. At least 2.5 million CDR3-containing paired-end reads were obtained from each sample. First-strand cDNA synthesis was performed from all RNA using the Mint cDNA synthesis kit, with priming by a TRBC-specific oligonucleotide. All cDNA was treated with uracil-DNA glycosylase and then went through a first 18-cycle PCR with the universal primers M1SS and BC2_uni_R. Processing in the source paper ran as follows. Normalization of each sample was performed by random selection of 1 million high-quality reads, each carrying a distinct molecular identifier. Reads sharing molecular identifiers were discarded rather than binned into consensus sequences. MiTCR, set to a Q25 quality threshold and the strictest error-elimination algorithm, was used for CDR3 identification, clonotype clustering and error correction. A nonparametric unseen species model with Euler transformation was used to estimate a lower bound on total TCR beta diversity. Starting from the raw public reads, TCRdb applied fastp trimming at Q25, assembled clones with MiXCR and retained in-frame beta chains. Rows are unified per CDR3 protein, each entry keeping the most common DNA and genes. Clone size and V and J calls follow TCRdb, not the original study. For this sample there are approximately 940,000 distinct CDR3 sequences; around 49% appear just once. Clones ranked in the top ten supply around an eighth of the sample.

The rearranged chain carries TRBV15 and TRBJ2-1; the D gene lacks a confident call. The receptor's source is a man in his thirties or forties in good health. The sequencing sample was made of blood. The CDR3 region has the sequence CATSRDMGEQFF. Here is the DNA: TGTGCCACCAGCAGAGATATGGGTGAGCAGTTCTTC.